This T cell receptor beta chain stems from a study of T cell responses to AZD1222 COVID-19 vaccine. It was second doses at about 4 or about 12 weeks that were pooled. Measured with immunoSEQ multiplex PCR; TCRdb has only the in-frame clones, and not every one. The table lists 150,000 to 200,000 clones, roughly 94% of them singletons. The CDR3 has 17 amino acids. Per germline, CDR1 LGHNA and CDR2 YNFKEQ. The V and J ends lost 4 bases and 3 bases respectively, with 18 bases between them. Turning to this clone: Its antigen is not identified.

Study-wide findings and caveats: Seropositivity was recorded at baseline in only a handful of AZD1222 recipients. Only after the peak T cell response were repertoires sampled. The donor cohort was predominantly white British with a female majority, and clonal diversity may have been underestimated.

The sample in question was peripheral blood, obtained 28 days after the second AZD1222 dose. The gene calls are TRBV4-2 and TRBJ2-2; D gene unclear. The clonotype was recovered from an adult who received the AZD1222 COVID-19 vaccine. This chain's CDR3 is CASSRSPGNLDTGELFF. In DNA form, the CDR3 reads TGTGCCAGCAGCCGCTCCCCGGGTAATCTGGACACCGGGGAGCTGTTTTTT.